This passage covers 27 T cell receptor beta chains from one sample sequenced in a study of metastatic and nonmetastatic thyroid tumors. There were no patients who had received any treatment before thyroid surgery. Through MiXCR, TCRdb re-clonotyped the PCR reads. The sample contains more than 65,000 clones, approximately 14% of which appear only once. Sequencing was carried out using blood. These receptors came from a male donor with papillary thyroid cancer or a benign thyroid nodule (not recorded which). Some clones in this sample may be carry-over from other donors' samples.

This clone has ten or more counts. The genes are TRBV3-1 and TRBJ2-5; no clear D. Germline V gene data show CDR1 as LGHDT and CDR2 as YNNKEL (reference sequence). This CDR3 has 14 amino acids. The V end was cut by 1 base, the J end by 4 bases, with 10 bases between. The CDR3 DNA reads as TGTGCCAGCAGCCAAGTATCCGGAACAGAGACCCAGTACTTC. Translated: CASSQVSGTETQYF.

Many counts were recorded for this clone. The chain combines TRBV6-1 with TRBJ2-5, with 8 bases lining up with TRBD1. The CDR3 runs to 16 residues. Germline V CDR1 and CDR2: MNHNS, SASEGT. Trimming at V came to 6 bases and at J to 1 base, leaving 10 bases not matched to a gene. The CDR3 nucleotides are TGTGCCAGCAGGCCCCGGACAGGGAACTCCCAAGAGACCCAGTACTTC. The encoded protein is CASRPRTGNSQETQYF.

At least ten counts were recorded for this clone. The chain combines TRBV7-6 with TRBJ2-1; D is unresolved. From germline, CDR1 is SGHVS and CDR2 FNYEAQ. This CDR3 comprises 12 residues. Trimming cost V 0 bases and J 5 bases, with 2 bases left between them. The CDR3 region has the DNA TGTGCCAGCAGCTTAGCAAACAATGAGCAGTTCTTC. Translating gives CASSLANNEQFF.

This clone turned up a few times. Since the CDR3 does not end with the conserved phenylalanine or tryptophan, this likely comes from a read error. The DNA is left out, because the CDR3 cannot be placed on it with certainty; the CDR3 is given as TCRdb lists it. The genes are TRBV24-1 and TRBJ2-7. Germline CDR1 KGHDR, CDR2 SFDVKD. 11 amino acids form the CDR3, both terminal residues included. The CDR3 sequence is CATFGLFVEVL.

This chain links TRBV11-1 with TRBJ2-1; the match to TRBD1 covers 8 bases. There are 17 residues in the CDR3. V was pared by 1 base and J by 7 bases, with 12 bases of the junction left unmatched. CDR1 SGHAT and CDR2 FQDESV come from the germline V gene (reference sequence). The CDR3 is CASSLGRRQGAKNEQFF. The CDR3 DNA follows: TGTGCCAGCAGCTTAGGGCGGCGGCAGGGGGCGAAGAATGAGCAGTTCTTC.

V is TRBV20-1 and J is TRBJ2-7; either TRBD1 or TRBD2 may supply D (5 bases each). The V end lost 0 bases, the J end lost 0 bases, and 15 bases lay between the germline ends. This CDR3 region has 16 residues. Germline CDR1 DFQATT, CDR2 SNEGSKA (reference sequence). As DNA, the CDR3 is TGCAGTGCTAGAGATGCCTCCGGGACCCGCTCCTACGAGCAGTACTTC. This gives the protein CSARDASGTRSYEQYF.

Ten or more counts support this clone. Germline is not matched at one junction end, which may reflect a read error. The chain joins TRBV6-6 to TRBJ1-2; D unclear. Germline loops: CDR1 MNHNY, CDR2 SVGAGI (reference sequence). CDR3 length: 14 residues. CDR3: CASSYGGPNYSYTF. In nucleotides, the CDR3 is TGTGCCAGCAGTTACGGCGGCCCTAACTATAGCTACACCTTC.

This clone was recorded at least ten times. The J gene is TRBJ1-1, the V gene TRBV6-1; maybe TRBD1 (6 bases). The CDR3 sequence is 13 residues long. Looked up from germline, CDR1 is MNHNS and CDR2 is SASEGT. Trimming left V 6 bases short and J 6 bases short, with 14 bases between. The CDR3 spells CASSLYREAEAFF. CDR3 nucleotides: TGTGCCAGCAGCCTTTACAGGGAGGCTGAAGCTTTCTTT.

This clone was counted at least ten times. The V call is TRBV6-4, the J call TRBJ2-1; D gene ambiguous. Looked up from germline, CDR1 is MRHNA and CDR2 is SNTAGT. Trimming cost V 5 bases and J 4 bases, with 9 bases left between them. The CDR3 length is 13 residues. In DNA form, the CDR3 reads TGTGCCAGCAGTCAAGACTTGTACAATGAGCAGTTCTTC. Protein product: CASSQDLYNEQFF.

This clone was seen repeatedly, ten times or more. J is TRBJ2-1 and V is TRBV20-1; 8 bases agree with TRBD1. J was trimmed by 1 base and V by 5 bases; bases with no gene match: 10. CDR3 length: 16 amino acids. Germline CDR1 is DFQATT and CDR2 is SNEGSKA (reference sequence). The chain's CDR3 is CSAPRPQGVSYNEQFF. The CDR3 bases are TGCAGTGCTCCGCGACCACAGGGGGTATCCTACAATGAGCAGTTCTTC.

This clone occurred many times. V and J are TRBV9 and TRBJ1-5; weak D call: TRBD1 (6 bases). This CDR3 contains 15 residues. Germline assignment: CDR1 SGDLS and CDR2 YYNGEE. V was trimmed by 4 bases and J by 0 bases, leaving 11 bases between them. The chain's CDR3 is CASSQTGDSNQPQHF. The DNA for the CDR3 is TGTGCCAGCAGCCAGACAGGAGATAGCAATCAGCCCCAGCATTTT.

This sequence joins TRBV6-1 and TRBJ1-5, with TRBD1 matching 7 bases. Germline values: CDR1 MNHNS, CDR2 SASEGT. This CDR3 has 14 residues. Trimming took 6 bases from V and 11 from J; bases not matched to a gene: 13. The CDR3 DNA is TGTGCCAGCAGCGCCGACAGGGAGGTTCAAACCCAGCATTTT. Protein: CASSADREVQTQHF.

This clone came up a few times. Since a much larger clone is just one base distant, this may be a read error. Other DNA sequences from this sample encode an identical CDR3 as well. V gene TRBV7-7 combines with J gene TRBJ2-3, with D hard to call. In germline, CDR1 is SSHAT, CDR2 FNYEAQ (reference sequence). This CDR3 comprises 15 residues. The DNA for the CDR3 is TGTGCTAGCAGCCAGGAGCTGTCTAGTACAGATACGCAGTATTTT. It yields the protein CASSQELSSTDTQYF.

This clone was found many times. The chain couples TRBV19 to TRBJ2-4, with a possible D match to TRBD1 (6 bases). Trimming took off 3 bases at V and 2 bases at J, with 14 bases between the two ends. The CDR3 contains 16 residues. The germline CDR1 and CDR2 sequences are LNHDA and SQIVND (reference sequence). Here the CDR3 reads CASSMVSRDTKNIQYF. The CDR3 nucleotides read TGTGCCAGTAGTATGGTATCAAGGGACACCAAAAACATTCAGTACTTC.

This clone was observed a few times. J is TRBJ2-7 and V is TRBV6-5; 7 bases match TRBD2. Germline CDR1 and CDR2: MNHEY and SVGAGI. The CDR3 runs to 12 residues. The V segment lost 5 bases and the J segment 6 bases; nucleotides outside the gene matches: 4. The DNA for the CDR3 is TGTGCCAGCAGTCACGGGGGGTCCGAGCAGTACTTC. Translated, it gives CASSHGGSEQYF.

In its sample, this clone was seen many times. This chain joins TRBV19 and TRBJ2-1; 9 nucleotides align to TRBD2. The CDR3 is 15 amino acids. With 3 bases clipped from V and 0 bases from J, the junction kept 0 bases outside the gene matches. Per germline, CDR1 LNHDA and CDR2 SQIVND (reference sequence). CDR3 coding DNA: TGTGCCAGTAGTATTAGCGGGAGCTCCTACAATGAGCAGTTCTTC. Translating gives CASSISGSSYNEQFF.

This CDR3 reads CASSRPHYEQYF. DNA for the CDR3: TGTGCCAGCAGCCGTCCACACTACGAGCAGTACTTC. This rearrangement joins TRBV5-8 to TRBJ2-7, with D unresolved. Trimming left V 4 bases short and J 3 bases short, with 8 bases between. CDR3 length: 12 amino acids. Germline V gene sequence: CDR1 SGHTS, CDR2 YDEGEE. The variable domain in full, completed from reference TRBV5-8 and TRBJ2-7, reads EAGVTQSPTHLIKTRGQQATLRCSPISGHTSVYWYQQALGLGLQFLLWYDEGEERNRGNFPPRFSGRQFPNYSSELNVNALELEDSALYLCASSRPHYEQYFGPGTRLTVT.

In this sample, this clone turned up many times. The chain recombines TRBV30 with TRBJ1-5; D call uncertain. This CDR3 contains 12 residues. Germline assignment: CDR1 GTSNPN and CDR2 SVGIG (reference sequence). The V end was cut by 5 bases, the J end by 3 bases, with 8 bases between. CDR3 DNA sequence: TGTGCCTGGGGAGACCTCAATCAGCCCCAGCATTTT. Translated, it gives CAWGDLNQPQHF.

In its sample, this clone was seen many times. This sequence joins TRBV4-3 and TRBJ2-7, with TRBD2 matching over 7 bases. The V gene end was trimmed by 3 bases and the J gene end by 3 bases; junction bases not matched to a gene: 8. The CDR3 sequence is 15 residues long. CDR1 is LGHNA, CDR2 YSLEER, per germline. CDR3 amino acids: CASSQELARGYEQYF. DNA for the CDR3: TGCGCCAGCAGCCAGGAACTAGCGAGAGGCTACGAGCAGTACTTC.

This clone was counted at least ten times. The chain is built from TRBV3-1 and TRBJ1-2; no firm D call. The CDR3 has 13 amino acids. Trimming took off 3 bases at V and 6 bases at J, with 11 bases between the two ends. CDR1 is LGHDT, CDR2 YNNKEL, per germline (reference sequence). This CDR3 reads CASSHRTADGYTF. In DNA, the CDR3 is TGTGCCAGCAGCCATCGGACGGCGGATGGCTACACCTTC.

This clone was picked up many times. V gene TRBV12-3 or TRBV12-4 combines with J gene TRBJ2-6, with 8 positions matching TRBD1. The CDR3 is 11 amino acids. V gave up 2 bases and J gave up 18 bases; unmatched junction bases: 3. CDR3 loop: CASSLQGAGTF. For the CDR3, the DNA is TGTGCCAGCAGTTTACAGGGGGCAGGGACTTTC.

This clone has a count of ten or more. This chain uses TRBV12-3 or TRBV12-4 with TRBJ1-5, with 7 bases identical to TRBD1. The CDR3 is made up of 14 amino acids. After removal of 7 bases from V and 7 bases from J, the junction contained 10 bases not matched to a gene. Here the CDR3 reads CASTRGGASQPQHF. In DNA, the CDR3 is TGTGCCAGCACCCGAGGGGGCGCCTCACAGCCCCAGCATTTT.

This clone was detected many times. The genes are TRBV6-1 and TRBJ1-6; weak D call: TRBD1 (5 bases). CDR1 and CDR2 (germline): MNHNS, SASEGT. The germline V and J ends were trimmed by 8 bases and 0 bases, with 11 bases remaining between them. CDR3 length: 15 amino acids. The CDR3 here is CASGATSSYNSPLHF. For the CDR3, the DNA is TGTGCCAGCGGGGCCACGAGCTCCTATAATTCACCCCTCCACTTT.

This clone came up many times. The rearrangement joins TRBV19 to TRBJ1-5; D possibly corresponds to TRBD1 (6 bases). The V gene's germline CDR1 is LNHDA and CDR2 SQIVND (reference sequence). The CDR3 runs to 15 residues. V lost 3 bases and J lost 5, with 14 bases in between. CDR3 protein: CASSISRGPHQPQHF. Here the CDR3 DNA reads TGTGCCAGTAGTATTAGCAGGGGCCCCCATCAGCCCCAGCATTTT. Complete variable domain (other parts from reference TRBV19 and TRBJ1-5): DGGITQSPKYLFRKEGQNVTLSCEQNLNHDAMYWYRQDPGQGLRLIYYSQIVNDFQKGDIAEGYSVSREKKESFPLTVTSAQKNPTAFYLCASSISRGPHQPQHFGDGTRLSIL.

This chain uses TRBV7-3 with TRBJ2-7; 10 nucleotides line up with TRBD2. The J segment lost 4 bases and the V segment lost 5 bases, leaving 8 bases of the junction unmatched. From germline, CDR1 is SGHTA and CDR2 FQGTGA. CDR3 length: 15 residues. CDR3 in DNA: TGTGCCAGCAGCCTAGGACTAGCGGAGAGGTACGAGCAGTACTTC. Its translation: CASSLGLAERYEQYF.

This clone was detected ten times or more. The gene calls are TRBV10-3 and TRBJ2-7, with a possible D match to TRBD1 (5 bases). This CDR3 has 14 amino acids. Germline CDR1 ENHRY, CDR2 SYGVKD. V was trimmed by 6 bases and J by 0 bases, leaving 12 bases between them. CDR3 residues: CAIRTAMSSYEQYF. The CDR3 nucleotides are TGTGCCATCAGGACAGCCATGAGCTCCTACGAGCAGTACTTC.

At least ten counts were recorded for this clone. The chain recombines TRBV11-2 with TRBJ1-2; D gene uncertain. This CDR3 region has 12 residues. Germline V gene data show CDR1 as SGHAT and CDR2 as FQNNGV. Trimming pared 5 bases from V and 5 bases from J, leaving 9 bases between. CDR3 bases: TGTGCCAGCAGCCGCCCCAGTTATGGCTACACCTTC. Its translation: CASSRPSYGYTF.